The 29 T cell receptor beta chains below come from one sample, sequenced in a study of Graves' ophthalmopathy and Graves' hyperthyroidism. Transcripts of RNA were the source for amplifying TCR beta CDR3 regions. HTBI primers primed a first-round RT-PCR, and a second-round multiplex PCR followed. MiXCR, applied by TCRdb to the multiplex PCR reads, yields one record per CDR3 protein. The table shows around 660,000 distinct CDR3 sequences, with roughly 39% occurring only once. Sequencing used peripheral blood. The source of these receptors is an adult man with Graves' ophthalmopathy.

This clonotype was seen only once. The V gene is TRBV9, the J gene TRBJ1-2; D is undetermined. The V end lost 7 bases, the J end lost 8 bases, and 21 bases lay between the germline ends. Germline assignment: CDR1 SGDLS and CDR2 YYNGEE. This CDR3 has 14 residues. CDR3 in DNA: TGTGCCAGCTCACCAGACAAAGGTTCGGGAGGCTACACCTTC. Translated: CASSPDKGSGGYTF. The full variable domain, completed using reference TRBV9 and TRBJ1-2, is DSGVTQTPKHLITATGQRVTLRCSPRSGDLSVYWYQQSLDQGLQFLIQYYNGEERAKGNILERFSAQQFPDLHSELNLSSLELGDSALYFCASSPDKGSGGYTFGSGTRLTVV.

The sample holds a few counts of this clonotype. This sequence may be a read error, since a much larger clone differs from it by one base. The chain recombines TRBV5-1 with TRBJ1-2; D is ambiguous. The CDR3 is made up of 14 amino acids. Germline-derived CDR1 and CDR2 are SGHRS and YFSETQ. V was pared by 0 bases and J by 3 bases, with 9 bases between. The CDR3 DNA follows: TGCGCCAGCAGCTTGGCTGCGTCCGACTATGGCTACACCTTC. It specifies CASSLAASDYGYTF.

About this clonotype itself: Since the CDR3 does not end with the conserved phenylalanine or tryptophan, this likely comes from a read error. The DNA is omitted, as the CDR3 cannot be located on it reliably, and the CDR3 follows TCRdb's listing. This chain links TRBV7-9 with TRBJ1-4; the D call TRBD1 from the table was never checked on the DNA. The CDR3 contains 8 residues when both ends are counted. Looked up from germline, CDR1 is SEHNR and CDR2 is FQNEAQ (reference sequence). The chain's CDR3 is CASSYPGA.

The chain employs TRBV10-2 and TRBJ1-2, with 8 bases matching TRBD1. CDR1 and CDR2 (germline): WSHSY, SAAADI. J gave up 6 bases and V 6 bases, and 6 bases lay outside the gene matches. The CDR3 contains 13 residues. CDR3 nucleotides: TGCGCCAGCAGCGGTAGACAGGGGAATGGCTACACCTTC. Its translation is CASSGRQGNGYTF.

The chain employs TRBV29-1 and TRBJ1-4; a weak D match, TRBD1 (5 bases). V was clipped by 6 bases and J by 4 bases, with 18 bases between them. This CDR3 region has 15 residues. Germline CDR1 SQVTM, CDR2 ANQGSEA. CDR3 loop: CSVSGTIPYNEKLFF. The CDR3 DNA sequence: TGCAGCGTGTCCGGGACGATCCCCTATAATGAAAAACTGTTTTTT.

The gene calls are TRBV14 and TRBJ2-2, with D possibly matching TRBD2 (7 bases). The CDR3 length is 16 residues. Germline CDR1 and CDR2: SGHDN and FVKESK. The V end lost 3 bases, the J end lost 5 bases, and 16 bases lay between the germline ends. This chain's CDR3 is CASSHTVGGATGELFF. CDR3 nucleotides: TGTGCCAGCAGCCATACGGTTGGGGGGGCGACCGGGGAGCTGTTTTTT.

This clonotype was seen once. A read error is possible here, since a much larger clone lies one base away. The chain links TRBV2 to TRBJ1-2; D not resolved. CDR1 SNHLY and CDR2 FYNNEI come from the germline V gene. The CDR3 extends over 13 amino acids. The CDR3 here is CASMAEKEYGYAF. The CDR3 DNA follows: TGTGCCAGCATGGCCGAAAAGGAATACGGCTACGCCTTC. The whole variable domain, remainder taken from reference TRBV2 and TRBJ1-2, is EPEVTQTPSHQVTQMGQEVILRCVPISNHLYFYWYRQILGQKVEFLVSFYNNEISEKSEIFDDQFSVERPDGSNFTLKIRSTKLEDSAMYFCASMAEKEYGYAFGSGTRLTVV.

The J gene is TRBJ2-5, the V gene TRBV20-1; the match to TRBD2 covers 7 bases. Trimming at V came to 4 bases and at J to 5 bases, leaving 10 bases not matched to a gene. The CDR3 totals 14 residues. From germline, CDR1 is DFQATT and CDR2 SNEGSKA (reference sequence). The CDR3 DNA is TGCAGTGCTATTGGGGGGGGTATGGCGGAGACCCAGTACTTC. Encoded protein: CSAIGGGMAETQYF.

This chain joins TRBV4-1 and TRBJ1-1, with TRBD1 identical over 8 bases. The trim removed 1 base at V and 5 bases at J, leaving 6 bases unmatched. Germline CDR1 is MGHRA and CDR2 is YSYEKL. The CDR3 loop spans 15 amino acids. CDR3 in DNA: TGCGCCAGCAGCCAAGGGCCACAGGGGGAGACTGAAGCTTTCTTT. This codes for CASSQGPQGETEAFF.

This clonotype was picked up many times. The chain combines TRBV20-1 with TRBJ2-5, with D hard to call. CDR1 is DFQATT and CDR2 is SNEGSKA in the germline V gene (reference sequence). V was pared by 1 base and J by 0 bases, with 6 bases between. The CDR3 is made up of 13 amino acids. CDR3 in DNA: TGCAGTGCTAGAGGAATGAACCAAGAGACCCAGTACTTC. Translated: CSARGMNQETQYF.

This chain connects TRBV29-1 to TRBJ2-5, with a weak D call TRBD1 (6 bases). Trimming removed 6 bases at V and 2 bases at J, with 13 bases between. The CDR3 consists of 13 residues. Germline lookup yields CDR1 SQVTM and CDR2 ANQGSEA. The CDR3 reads CSVDTTGQETQYF. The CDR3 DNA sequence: TGCAGCGTGGATACTACAGGGCAAGAGACCCAGTACTTC.

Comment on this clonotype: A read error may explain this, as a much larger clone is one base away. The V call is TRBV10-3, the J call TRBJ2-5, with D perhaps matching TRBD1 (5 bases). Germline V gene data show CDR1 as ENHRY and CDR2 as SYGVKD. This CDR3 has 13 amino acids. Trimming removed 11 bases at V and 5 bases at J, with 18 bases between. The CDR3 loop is CAGSTTVWETQYF. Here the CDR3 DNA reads TGTGCCGGCAGCACGACAGTTTGGGAGACCCAGTACTTC.

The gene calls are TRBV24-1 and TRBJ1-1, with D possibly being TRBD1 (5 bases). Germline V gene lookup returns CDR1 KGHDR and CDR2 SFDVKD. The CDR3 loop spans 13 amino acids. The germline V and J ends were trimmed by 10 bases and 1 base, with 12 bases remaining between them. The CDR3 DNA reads TGTGCCACACGGGGGACGGCGAACACTGAAGCTTTCTTT. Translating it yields CATRGTANTEAFF.

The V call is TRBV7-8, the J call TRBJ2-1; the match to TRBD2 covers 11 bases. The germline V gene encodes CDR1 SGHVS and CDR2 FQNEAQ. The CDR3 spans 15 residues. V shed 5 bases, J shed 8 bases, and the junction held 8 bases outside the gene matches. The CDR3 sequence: CASSPWTSGPHEQFF. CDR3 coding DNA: TGTGCCAGCAGCCCTTGGACTAGCGGGCCCCATGAGCAGTTCTTC.

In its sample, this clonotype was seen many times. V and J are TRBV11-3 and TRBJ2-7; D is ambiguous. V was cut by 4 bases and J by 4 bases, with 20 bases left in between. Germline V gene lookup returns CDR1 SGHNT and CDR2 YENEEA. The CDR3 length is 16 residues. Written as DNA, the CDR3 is TGTGCCAGCAGCTCCCTCACGGTTTCATCGTTGTACGAGCAGTACTTC. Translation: CASSSLTVSSLYEQYF. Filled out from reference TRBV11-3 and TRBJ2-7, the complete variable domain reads EAGVVQSPRYKIIEKKQPVAFWCNPISGHNTLYWYLQNLGQGPELLIRYENEEAVDDSQLPKDRFSAERLKGVDSTLKIQPAELGDSAVYLCASSSLTVSSLYEQYFGPGTRLTVT.

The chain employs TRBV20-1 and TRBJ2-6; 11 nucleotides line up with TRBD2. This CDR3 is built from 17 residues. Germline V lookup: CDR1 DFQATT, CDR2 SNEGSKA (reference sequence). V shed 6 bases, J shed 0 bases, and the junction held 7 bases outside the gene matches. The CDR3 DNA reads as TGCAGTGCGCGTACTAGCGGGAGTACCTCTGGGGCCAACGTCCTGACTTTC. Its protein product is CSARTSGSTSGANVLTF.

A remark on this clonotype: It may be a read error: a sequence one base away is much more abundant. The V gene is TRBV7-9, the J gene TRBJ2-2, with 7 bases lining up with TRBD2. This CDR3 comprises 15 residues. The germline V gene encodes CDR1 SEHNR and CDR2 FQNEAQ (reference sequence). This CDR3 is CASSLERGRTGELLF. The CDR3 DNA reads TGTGCCAGCAGCTTAGAGCGGGGTCGCACCGGGGAGCTGCTTTTT.

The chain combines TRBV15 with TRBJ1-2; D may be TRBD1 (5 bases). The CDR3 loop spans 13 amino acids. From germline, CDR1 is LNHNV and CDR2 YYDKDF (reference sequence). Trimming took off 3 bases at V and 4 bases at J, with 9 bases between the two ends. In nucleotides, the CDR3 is TGTGCCACCAGCAGCTCCGACAGCTATGGCTACACCTTC. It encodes CATSSSDSYGYTF. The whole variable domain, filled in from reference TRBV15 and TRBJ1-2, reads DAMVIQNPRYQVTQFGKPVTLSCSQTLNHNVMYWYQQKSSQAPKLLFHYYDKDFNNEADTPDNFQSRRPNTSFCFLDIRSPGLGDTAMYLCATSSSDSYGYTFGSGTRLTVV.

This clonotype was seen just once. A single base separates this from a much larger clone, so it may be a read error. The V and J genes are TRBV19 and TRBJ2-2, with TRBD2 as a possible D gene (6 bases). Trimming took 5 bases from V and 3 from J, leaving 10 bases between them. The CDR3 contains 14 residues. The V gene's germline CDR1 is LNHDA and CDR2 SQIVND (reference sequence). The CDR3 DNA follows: TGTGCCAGTAGTGACGGGGAGGACACCGGGGAGCTGTTTTTT. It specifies CASSDGEDTGELFF.

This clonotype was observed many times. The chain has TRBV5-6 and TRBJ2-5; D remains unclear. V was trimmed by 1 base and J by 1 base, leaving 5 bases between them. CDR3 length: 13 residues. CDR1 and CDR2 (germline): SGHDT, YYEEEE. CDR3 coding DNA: TGTGCCAGCAGCTTGAACGGCCAAGAGACCCAGTACTTC. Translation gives CASSLNGQETQYF.

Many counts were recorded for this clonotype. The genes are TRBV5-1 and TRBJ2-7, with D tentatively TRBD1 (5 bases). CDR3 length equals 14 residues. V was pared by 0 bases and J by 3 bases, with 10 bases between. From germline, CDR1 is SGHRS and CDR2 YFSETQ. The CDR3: CASSLAGQFYEQYF. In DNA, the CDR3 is TGCGCCAGCAGCTTGGCAGGGCAATTCTACGAGCAGTACTTC.

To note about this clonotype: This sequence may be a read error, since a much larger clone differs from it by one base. The CDR3, as DNA: TGCAGTGCTGGGACAGGGGACCCGCCCCAGCATTTT. Translating gives CSAGTGDPPQHF. The genes are TRBV20-1 and TRBJ1-5; 10 bases align to TRBD1. CDR3 length: 12 amino acids. The germline gives CDR1 DFQATT, CDR2 SNEGSKA (reference sequence). Trimming cost V 5 bases and J 9 bases; bases outside gene matches: 4.

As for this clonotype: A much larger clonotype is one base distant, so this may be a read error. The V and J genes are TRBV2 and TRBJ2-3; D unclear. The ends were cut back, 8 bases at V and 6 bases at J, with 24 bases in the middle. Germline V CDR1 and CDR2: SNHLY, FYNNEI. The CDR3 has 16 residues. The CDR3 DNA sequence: TGTGCCAGCCGTGGCACTCGAACGTATCCCTCGGATACGCAGTATTTT. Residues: CASRGTRTYPSDTQYF.

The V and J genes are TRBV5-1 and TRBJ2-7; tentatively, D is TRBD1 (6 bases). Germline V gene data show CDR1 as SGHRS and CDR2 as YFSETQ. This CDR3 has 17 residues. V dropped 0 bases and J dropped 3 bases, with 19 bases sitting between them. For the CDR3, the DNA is TGCGCCAGCAGCTTGGGTACCCAGGGGATTGAGCTCTACGAGCAGTACTTC. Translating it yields CASSLGTQGIELYEQYF.

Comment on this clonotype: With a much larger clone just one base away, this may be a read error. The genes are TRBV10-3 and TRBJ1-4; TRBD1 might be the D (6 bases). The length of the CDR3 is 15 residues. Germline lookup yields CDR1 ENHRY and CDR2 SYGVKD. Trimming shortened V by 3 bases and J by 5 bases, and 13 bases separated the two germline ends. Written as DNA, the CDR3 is TGTGCCATCAGTGAAGATGACGGGGGCAATGAAAAACTGTTTTTT. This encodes CAISEDDGGNEKLFF.

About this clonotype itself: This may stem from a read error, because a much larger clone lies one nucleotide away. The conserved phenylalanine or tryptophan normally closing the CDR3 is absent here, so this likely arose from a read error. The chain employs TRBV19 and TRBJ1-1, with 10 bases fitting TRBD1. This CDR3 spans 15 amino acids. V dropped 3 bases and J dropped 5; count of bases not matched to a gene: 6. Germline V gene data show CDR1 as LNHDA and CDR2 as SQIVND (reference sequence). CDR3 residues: CASSMGDRGLTEAFL. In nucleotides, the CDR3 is TGTGCCAGTAGTATGGGGGACAGGGGCTTGACTGAAGCTTTCCTT.

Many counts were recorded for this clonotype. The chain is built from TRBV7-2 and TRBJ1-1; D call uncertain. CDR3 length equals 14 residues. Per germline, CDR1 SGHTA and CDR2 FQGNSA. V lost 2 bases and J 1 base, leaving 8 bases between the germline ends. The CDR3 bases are TGTGCCAGCAGCTTACCGACGGCGAACACTGAAGCTTTCTTT. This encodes CASSLPTANTEAFF.

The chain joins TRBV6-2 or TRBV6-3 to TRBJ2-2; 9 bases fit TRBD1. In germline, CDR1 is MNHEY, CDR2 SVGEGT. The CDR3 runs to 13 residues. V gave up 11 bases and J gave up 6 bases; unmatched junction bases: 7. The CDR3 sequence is CAGRQGEAGELFF. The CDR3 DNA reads TGTGCCGGCCGACAGGGGGAGGCCGGGGAGCTGTTTTTT.

Here the CDR3 reads CSFGQGAYGYTF. The CDR3 DNA is TGCAGCTTCGGACAGGGGGCGTATGGCTACACCTTC. The chain joins TRBV29-1 to TRBJ1-2; 11 nucleotides agree with TRBD1. J gave up 5 bases and V 8 bases, and 4 bases lay outside the gene matches. The CDR3 is 12 residues long. Germline values: CDR1 SQVTM, CDR2 ANQGSEA.